This T cell receptor (beta chain) was found in a study of Graves' ophthalmopathy and Graves' hyperthyroidism. Ophthalmopathy-affected donors exhibited moderate-to-severe activity, CAS ≥3, NOSPECS ≥4, and duration under 3 months. Ineligible for inclusion were patients with other autoimmune diseases, uncontrolled infections, pregnancy or lactation. The PBMCs were taken from approximately 11 ml of fresh peripheral blood. Germline CDR1 SGHTA, CDR2 FQGNSA. V shed 2 bases and J shed 0 bases, with 8 bases lying between them. CDR3 length: 15 residues. In regard to this clonotype: This sequence may be a read error, since a much larger clone differs from it by one base.

The authors amplified TCR beta CDR3 regions, and they did so from RNA transcripts for repertoire sequencing. The authors performed first-round RT-PCR with HTBI primers and then a second-round multiplex PCR. TCRdb processed the multiplex PCR reads anew with MiXCR; each CDR3 protein has one entry. The sample comprises 350,000 or so distinct CDR3 sequences, roughly a sixth of which are singletons, and 12% rests with the top ten. The origin of this receptor is an adult man with Graves' ophthalmopathy. The chain recombines TRBV7-2 with TRBJ1-3; D gene unclear. Sequencing was done on a sample of peripheral blood. CDR3 coding DNA: TGTGCCAGCAGCTTAATTGTGGGCTCTGGAAACACCATATATTTT. This encodes CASSLIVGSGNTIYF.